These 17 T cell receptor beta chains came from one sample sequenced in a study of molecular identifiers for immune sequencing clone quantification. One entry per CDR3 protein, called by TCRdb with MiXCR from the PCR reads. The sample carries roughly 320,000 distinct CDR3 sequences, about 21% recorded once. The specimen was naive CD8+ T cells from blood, with Jurkat cell RNA spiked in. Sample subset: FACS-sorted CD8+CD4-CCR7+CD45RA+ naive T cells. The receptors shown here come from a human donor in good health. Some libraries in this study had Jurkat cell RNA spiked in.

On this clonotype: A read error may explain this, as a much larger clone is one base away. The chain employs TRBV7-6 and TRBJ2-7, with 7 bases identical to TRBD1. Germline V gives CDR1 SGHVS, CDR2 FNYEAQ. The CDR3 totals 14 residues. Here the CDR3 reads CASSPFRGSYERYF. For the CDR3, the DNA is TGTGCCAGCAGCCCCTTCAGGGGGTCCTACGAGCGGTACTTC.

This clonotype has ten or more counts. The rearrangement links TRBV6-5 to TRBJ1-4; 8 bases map to TRBD1. J was trimmed by 7 bases and V by 2 bases; bases with no gene match: 3. This CDR3 has 14 residues. Germline-derived CDR1 and CDR2 are MNHEY and SVGAGI. CDR3 sequence reads: CASSYGRGLEKLFF. CDR3 bases: TGTGCCAGCAGTTACGGCAGGGGGCTTGAAAAACTGTTTTTT.

Remarks on this clonotype: A much larger clonotype is one base distant, so this may be a read error. The CDR3 ends on some other residue instead of the conserved phenylalanine or tryptophan, so this is likely a read error. The chain uses TRBV25-1 and TRBJ2-5; the D call may be TRBD1 or TRBD2 (6 bases each). V was cut by 1 base and J by 4 bases, with 10 bases left in between. CDR3 length: 14 amino acids. Germline lookup yields CDR1 MGHDK and CDR2 SYGVNS. The CDR3 bases are TGTGCCAGCAGTGAATTCGGGGGCACAGAGACCCAGTACCTC. Translated: CASSEFGGTETQYL.

This clonotype was detected ten times or more. The rearrangement uses TRBV6-2 or TRBV6-3 and TRBJ2-5, with D maybe TRBD1 (5 bases). Germline V gene data show CDR1 as MNHEY and CDR2 as SVGEGT. This CDR3 has 14 amino acids. The ends were cut back, 6 bases at V and 0 bases at J, with 11 bases in the middle. For the CDR3, the DNA is TGTGCCAGCAGAGGGGTCAGGAACCAAGAGACCCAGTACTTC. Translation gives CASRGVRNQETQYF.

As regards this clonotype: A much bigger clone sits one base away, suggesting this may be a read error. This chain connects TRBV19 to TRBJ1-1; D perhaps matches TRBD1 (6 bases). The germline CDR1 and CDR2 sequences are LNHDA and SQIVND (reference sequence). Trimming left V 6 bases short and J 1 base short, with 21 bases between. The CDR3 is 17 amino acids. The CDR3 nucleotides read TGTGCCAGTAGCCCCGAGACAGGCGACTCCTGGAACACTGAAGCTTTCTTT. It translates to CASSPETGDSWNTEAFF.

A remark on this clonotype: A much larger clone lies a single base off, so this may be a read error. The gene calls are TRBV4-1 and TRBJ1-4; D ambiguous. The CDR3 totals 14 residues. Germline V CDR1 and CDR2: MGHRA, YSYEKL. The CDR3 loop reads CASSWAPRNEKLSF. As DNA, the CDR3 is TGCGCCAGCAGCTGGGCCCCGAGGAATGAAAAACTGTCTTTT.

This clonotype was detected many times. V gene TRBV20-1 combines with J gene TRBJ1-5; D may be TRBD1 (5 bases). The germline V and J ends were trimmed by 0 bases and 2 bases, with 14 bases remaining between them. The CDR3 is 16 residues long. Looked up from germline, CDR1 is DFQATT and CDR2 is SNEGSKA (reference sequence). CDR3 sequence: CSARDRRGDGNQPQHF. Written as DNA, the CDR3 is TGCAGTGCTAGAGATCGAAGAGGGGATGGCAATCAGCCCCAGCATTTT.

CDR3 protein: CASSYGLAAGQYF. CDR3 nucleotide sequence: TGTGCCAGCAGTTATGGACTAGCGGCCGGGCAGTACTTC. The rearrangement joins TRBV28 to TRBJ2-7; 10 bases are shared with TRBD2. CDR1 and CDR2 (germline): MDHEN, SYDVKM. The CDR3 loop spans 13 amino acids. V dropped 4 bases and J dropped 9; count of bases not matched to a gene: 6.

This clonotype was counted ten times or more. V gene TRBV28 combines with J gene TRBJ2-2; TRBD1 is a possible D gene (5 bases). The CDR3 runs 16 residues. The V end lost 5 bases, the J end lost 4 bases, and 17 bases lay between the germline ends. Germline V gives CDR1 MDHEN, CDR2 SYDVKM. CDR3 in amino acids: CASSPLTESGTGELFF. DNA for the CDR3: TGTGCCAGCAGTCCACTGACAGAGTCGGGCACCGGGGAGCTGTTTTTT.

The sample holds a few counts of this clonotype. The rearrangement links TRBV3-1 to TRBJ1-1; no reliable D call. Looked up from germline, CDR1 is LGHDT and CDR2 is YNNKEL (reference sequence). V lost 1 base, J lost 0 bases, and 15 bases lay in between. The CDR3 consists of 17 residues. CDR3 region: CASSQGLAGYLNTEAFF. CDR3 nucleotides: TGTGCCAGCAGCCAAGGGCTCGCGGGGTACCTGAACACTGAAGCTTTCTTT.

The chain recombines TRBV18 with TRBJ2-3, with unresolved D. This CDR3 spans 13 amino acids. The ends were cut back, 2 bases at V and 5 bases at J, with 8 bases in the middle. CDR1 KGHSH and CDR2 LQKENI come from the germline V gene. The CDR3 protein is CASSPNSKDTQYF. CDR3 in DNA: TGTGCCAGCTCACCAAACTCAAAAGATACGCAGTATTTT. Supplemented by reference TRBV18 and TRBJ2-3, the full variable domain reads NAGVMQNPRHLVRRRGQEARLRCSPMKGHSHVYWYRQLPEEGLKFMVYLQKENIIDESGMPKERFSAEFPKEGPSILRIQQVVRGDSAAYFCASSPNSKDTQYFGPGTRLTVL.

The chain joins TRBV4-3 to TRBJ1-6; D is undetermined. Trimming shortened V by 2 bases and J by 0 bases, and 11 bases separated the two germline ends. Germline loops: CDR1 LGHNA, CDR2 YSLEER. This CDR3 is 17 amino acids long. In DNA form, the CDR3 reads TGCGCCAGCAGCCAAACCGGCAGGAGCTCCTATAATTCACCCCTCCACTTT. As protein: CASSQTGRSSYNSPLHF.

Details on this clonotype: This may arise from a read error, as a much more abundant clone is one base away. No conserved phenylalanine or tryptophan is present at the end of the CDR3, so a read error is the likely explanation. The chain carries TRBV29-1 and TRBJ2-3, with TRBD2 matching over 9 bases. This CDR3 is built from 15 residues. Per germline, CDR1 SQVTM and CDR2 ANQGSEA. The CDR3 is CTTQGASGDTDTQYL. The CDR3, as DNA: TGCACCACGCAGGGAGCTAGCGGGGACACAGATACGCAGTATCTT.

The chain has TRBV11-2 and TRBJ2-7; maybe TRBD2 (6 bases). This CDR3 has 14 amino acids. Trimming removed 2 bases at V and 2 bases at J, with 10 bases between. The germline gives CDR1 SGHAT, CDR2 FQNNGV. CDR3 coding DNA: TGTGCCAGCAGCTTAAATAGCGGACCCTACGAGCAGTACTTC. This codes for CASSLNSGPYEQYF.

This clonotype has only a few counts. CDR3 protein: CASSYTITSGQASYNQPQHF. In nucleotides, the CDR3 is TGTGCCAGCAGTTACACGATTACATCGGGACAGGCCTCCTACAATCAGCCCCAGCATTTT. This chain uses TRBV6-2 or TRBV6-3 with TRBJ1-5; TRBD1 matches at 8 bases. The V gene end was trimmed by 2 bases and the J gene end by 3 bases; junction bases not matched to a gene: 18. Germline-derived CDR1 and CDR2 are MNHEY and SVGEGT. There are 20 residues in the CDR3.

This clonotype has more than one count but fewer than ten. The J gene is TRBJ2-1, the V gene TRBV7-8; 8 nucleotides align to TRBD2. This CDR3 spans 18 amino acids. Germline-derived CDR1 and CDR2 are SGHVS and FQNEAQ. After removal of 2 bases from V and 1 base from J, the junction contained 10 bases not matched to a gene. The CDR3 nucleotides are TGTGCCAGCAGCTTATTGGGGGTAGCGGGGTTTTCCTACAATGAGCAGTTCTTC. It is translated as CASSLLGVAGFSYNEQFF.

The chain recombines TRBV18 with TRBJ2-4, with 10 bases that match TRBD1. Germline V gives CDR1 KGHSH, CDR2 LQKENI. The length of the CDR3 is 18 residues. The trim removed 8 bases at V and 6 bases at J, leaving 19 bases unmatched. CDR3 coding DNA: TGTGCCAGCCGCCGGGACAGGGGAAGTGTCGGGAGCGTAAACATTCAGTACTTC. It encodes CASRRDRGSVGSVNIQYF.